A single sample gave rise to the 30 T cell receptor beta chains below, sequenced in a study of T-cell reconstitution after alpha-beta-depleted transplantation in children. Molecular barcoding with unique molecular identifiers was used for the TCRbeta library. TCRdb re-derived calls from the PCR reads in MiXCR, one entry per CDR3 protein. The sample yields about 540,000 distinct CDR3 sequences, about 17% seen once. This material consisted of PBMCs from the stem cell graft donor, taken from the stem cell graft. The receptors originated from a human donor who donated a stem cell graft to a child with acute lymphoblastic leukemia.

This chain links TRBV7-3 with TRBJ2-1; 8 bases align to TRBD2. Germline CDR1 and CDR2: SGHTA and FQGTGA. The trim removed 0 bases at V and 6 bases at J, leaving 7 bases unmatched. The CDR3 is made up of 16 amino acids. CDR3 sequence: CASSLTRAGAPNEQFF. The CDR3 bases are TGTGCCAGCAGCTTAACGAGAGCGGGAGCTCCCAATGAGCAGTTCTTC.

As concerns this clonotype: Sequence at one end of the junction differs from germline and may be a read error. V is TRBV27 and J is TRBJ1-5; TRBD1 might be the D (6 bases). Germline V lookup: CDR1 MNHEY, CDR2 SMNVEV (reference sequence). The CDR3 is 17 amino acids. In nucleotides, the CDR3 is TGTGCCAGCAGCCCTCGCACAGGGTTTACTAGCAATCACCCCCAGCATTTT. Translated: CASSPRTGFTSNHPQHF.

This clonotype came up a few times. This chain connects TRBV29-1 to TRBJ2-1, with D perhaps TRBD1 or TRBD2 (5 bases each). Germline values: CDR1 SQVTM, CDR2 ANQGSEA. This CDR3 has 11 residues. V was pared by 8 bases and J by 12 bases, with 17 bases between. CDR3 coding DNA: TGCAGCCTTTGGGACGGAACAAGGCAGTTCTTC. Translated, it gives CSLWDGTRQFF.

This clonotype was recorded a few times. The rearrangement uses TRBV5-6 and TRBJ2-5; 8 nucleotides match TRBD2. V was pared by 0 bases and J by 2 bases, with 6 bases of the junction left unmatched. CDR1 is SGHDT and CDR2 is YYEEEE in the germline V gene. There are 16 residues in the CDR3. The CDR3 sequence: CASSLVFSGEQETQYF. CDR3 nucleotides: TGTGCCAGCAGCTTGGTTTTTAGCGGGGAACAAGAGACCCAGTACTTC.

J is TRBJ2-3 and V is TRBV5-1; 7 bases align to TRBD1. Looked up from germline, CDR1 is SGHRS and CDR2 is YFSETQ. Trimming removed 4 bases from V and 2 bases from J; junction bases left unmatched: 7. The CDR3 covers 15 residues. The CDR3 sequence: CASSIRQGPTDTQYF. The CDR3 bases are TGCGCCAGCAGCATAAGACAGGGTCCCACAGATACGCAGTATTTT.

The gene calls are TRBV5-1 and TRBJ1-1; tentatively, D is TRBD1 (5 bases). Germline values: CDR1 SGHRS, CDR2 YFSETQ. V dropped 4 bases and J dropped 1 base, with 11 bases sitting between them. The CDR3 is made up of 14 amino acids. The CDR3, as DNA: TGCGCCAGCAGCCTGGGACCGCCGAACACTGAAGCTTTCTTT. Amino acid sequence: CASSLGPPNTEAFF.

This clonotype was observed a handful of times. The chain combines TRBV19 with TRBJ2-2; 12 bases align to TRBD1. Looked up from germline, CDR1 is LNHDA and CDR2 is SQIVND (reference sequence). CDR3 length equals 19 residues. V lost 9 bases to trimming and J lost 4 bases; unmatched junction nucleotides: 18. The CDR3 here is CASQFWGMGTGGVTGELFF. CDR3 nucleotide sequence: TGTGCCAGCCAATTCTGGGGAATGGGGACAGGGGGCGTCACCGGGGAGCTGTTTTTT.

The chain joins TRBV27 to TRBJ1-1, with D unclear. Germline assignment: CDR1 MNHEY and CDR2 SMNVEV (reference sequence). CDR3 length: 15 residues. V lost 4 bases and J lost 4, with 16 bases in between. The CDR3 spells CASSSRVMGGTEAFF. CDR3 nucleotides: TGTGCCAGCAGTTCCCGGGTGATGGGCGGCACTGAAGCTTTCTTT.

This sequence joins TRBV6-5 and TRBJ2-1; the D gene is possibly TRBD2 (7 bases). Germline CDR1 is MNHEY and CDR2 is SVGAGI. CDR3 length: 12 amino acids. Trimming pared 5 bases from V and 8 bases from J, leaving 10 bases between. The CDR3 bases are TGTGCCAGCAGTGAGGGGGGGGATGAGCAGTTCTTC. It encodes CASSEGGDEQFF.

This clonotype showed up just a few times. In DNA, the CDR3 is TGCAGTGCTAGAGCCCCGCCAGAAGGGACTACCTACGAGCAGTACTTC. Its protein product is CSARAPPEGTTYEQYF. This rearrangement joins TRBV20-1 to TRBJ2-7, with 7 bases that match TRBD2. This CDR3 has 16 amino acids. The ends lost 1 base at V and 2 bases at J; junction bases unmatched: 11. Germline V gene data show CDR1 as DFQATT and CDR2 as SNEGSKA (reference sequence).

This clonotype came up a few times. The chain uses TRBV4-2 and TRBJ2-1; D uncertain. V was clipped by 0 bases and J by 10 bases, with 4 bases between them. Germline V gives CDR1 LGHNA, CDR2 YNFKEQ. The CDR3 consists of 11 residues. The CDR3 is CASSQEGEQFF. CDR3 sequence (DNA): TGTGCCAGCAGCCAAGAAGGGGAGCAGTTCTTC.

A few counts support this clonotype. The chain carries TRBV30 and TRBJ1-1; 8 bases are shared with TRBD1. Unmatched junction bases numbered 3, after V lost 2 bases and J lost 1 base. In germline, CDR1 is GTSNPN, CDR2 SVGIG (reference sequence). The CDR3 covers 14 residues. The CDR3 is CAWSWTGPNTEAFF. In nucleotides, the CDR3 is TGTGCCTGGAGTTGGACAGGGCCGAACACTGAAGCTTTCTTT.

This clonotype was counted between two and nine times. J is TRBJ2-7 and V is TRBV7-6; 10 nucleotides match TRBD2. V shed 4 bases, J shed 4 bases, and the junction held 10 bases outside the gene matches. Germline CDR1 and CDR2: SGHVS and FNYEAQ. The CDR3 is 16 residues long. The CDR3 coding sequence is TGTGCCAGCAGCTCGAGGGCTAGCGGGAGTTATTACGAGCAGTACTTC. Protein sequence: CASSSRASGSYYEQYF.

This clonotype was counted between two and nine times. CDR3 sequence: CASSKTTGGPGGTEAFF. CDR3 nucleotides: TGTGCCAGCAGTAAAACCACAGGGGGCCCGGGCGGCACTGAAGCTTTCTTT. The rearrangement joins TRBV7-9 to TRBJ1-1, with 9 bases matching TRBD1. Germline V gene data show CDR1 as SEHNR and CDR2 as FQNEAQ (reference sequence). After removal of 6 bases from V and 4 bases from J, the junction contained 15 bases not matched to a gene. The CDR3 spans 17 residues.

The chain is built from TRBV5-1 and TRBJ2-3, with 12 positions matching TRBD1. In germline, CDR1 is SGHRS, CDR2 YFSETQ. Germline trimming cut 4 bases from V and 6 bases from J; bases unmatched to any gene: 6. The CDR3 is 15 amino acids. The CDR3 reads CASSVRDRGLDTQYF. DNA of the CDR3: TGCGCCAGCAGCGTCCGGGACAGGGGGCTCGATACGCAGTATTTT.

The V call is TRBV4-1, the J call TRBJ2-7; maybe TRBD1 (6 bases). V was pared by 5 bases and J by 0 bases, with 11 bases between. CDR1 and CDR2 from the germline V gene are MGHRA and YSYEKL. CDR3 length: 14 residues. The CDR3 region is CASSSGTHSYEQYF. CDR3 coding DNA: TGCGCCAGCAGCTCCGGGACACACTCCTACGAGCAGTACTTC.

The chain uses TRBV6-1 and TRBJ2-4; D not resolved. Trimming took off 10 bases at V and 1 base at J, with 11 bases between the two ends. CDR3 size: 13 residues. Germline V gene data show CDR1 as MNHNS and CDR2 as SASEGT. The CDR3 region has the DNA TGTGCCACGGAACCTTCGGCCAAAAACATTCAGTACTTC. Protein product: CATEPSAKNIQYF.

This rearrangement joins TRBV29-1 to TRBJ1-2; 7 nucleotides align to TRBD1. This CDR3 region has 10 residues. Germline V gene lookup returns CDR1 SQVTM and CDR2 ANQGSEA. CDR3 amino acids: CSTGDYGYTF. In DNA form, the CDR3 reads TGCAGTACAGGGGACTATGGCTACACCTTC.

Remarks on this clonotype: The CDR3 end shows no conserved phenylalanine or tryptophan, and so a read error is likely. V and J are TRBV7-6 and TRBJ2-7; D perhaps matches TRBD2 (7 bases). Germline CDR1 SGHVS, CDR2 FNYEAQ. This CDR3 comprises 16 residues. The V and J ends lost 7 bases and 0 bases respectively, with 19 bases between them. CDR3 DNA: TGTGCCAGCAACCCCGGGGGGCCTACATTCTCCTACGAGCAGTACTCC. Its protein is CASNPGGPTFSYEQYS.

This clonotype occurred a few times. This chain links TRBV9 with TRBJ2-1; 8 bases align to TRBD1. The CDR3 is 16 residues long. Germline trimming cut 3 bases from V and 8 bases from J; bases unmatched to any gene: 13. Germline loops: CDR1 SGDLS, CDR2 YYNGEE. The CDR3 DNA follows: TGTGCCAGCAGCGGGCCTAGACAGGGGTTAAGAGATGAGCAGTTCTTC. This sequence encodes CASSGPRQGLRDEQFF.

The chain is built from TRBV20-1 and TRBJ2-2, with 7 positions matching TRBD1. After removal of 3 bases from V and 6 bases from J, the junction contained 7 bases not matched to a gene. Germline values: CDR1 DFQATT, CDR2 SNEGSKA (reference sequence). CDR3 length: 14 amino acids. The CDR3 nucleotides are TGCAGTGCTAGGGCCGGGACAGCATCCGGGGAGCTGTTTTTT. This sequence encodes CSARAGTASGELFF.

The rearrangement links TRBV10-3 to TRBJ2-5, with a tentative D call TRBD1 (6 bases). The CDR3 runs 15 residues. Trimming stripped 5 bases from V and 2 bases from J, with 15 bases between. Germline V lookup: CDR1 ENHRY, CDR2 SYGVKD. The CDR3 nucleotides read TGTGCCATCAGTTTAACAGGGACGGGGCAAGAGACCCAGTACTTC. Its translation is CAISLTGTGQETQYF.

This clonotype was seen more than once but under ten times. The gene calls are TRBV18 and TRBJ2-5; tentatively, D is TRBD1 or TRBD2 (6 bases each). There are 14 residues in the CDR3. Trimming shortened V by 4 bases and J by 4 bases, and 13 bases separated the two germline ends. Germline loops: CDR1 KGHSH, CDR2 LQKENI. This chain's CDR3 is CASSLTSGAETQYF. As DNA, the CDR3 is TGTGCCAGCTCACTGACCTCGGGGGCAGAGACCCAGTACTTC.

This clonotype appeared a few times. V is TRBV9 and J is TRBJ2-3; D might be TRBD2 (5 bases). V was shortened by 3 bases and J by 0 bases, with 14 bases between the two germline ends. CDR1 is SGDLS, CDR2 YYNGEE, per germline. The CDR3 sequence is 16 residues long. The CDR3 sequence: CASSASRDSSTDTQYF. The CDR3 region has the DNA TGTGCCAGCAGCGCCAGCCGGGATTCTAGCACAGATACGCAGTATTTT.

This rearrangement joins TRBV4-2 to TRBJ2-3; 8 nucleotides align to TRBD2. This CDR3 region has 15 residues. V shed 4 bases, J shed 5 bases, and the junction held 8 bases outside the gene matches. Germline V gene lookup returns CDR1 LGHNA and CDR2 YNFKEQ. CDR3 region: CASSRTRAGGDTQYF. The DNA for the CDR3 is TGTGCCAGCAGCCGGACTCGGGCGGGGGGAGATACGCAGTATTTT.

V is TRBV6-1 and J is TRBJ2-7, with 7 nucleotides matching TRBD1. V lost 5 bases and J lost 3; bases outside the gene matches: 10. The CDR3 contains 15 residues. CDR1 and CDR2 from the germline V gene are MNHNS and SASEGT. CDR3 DNA: TGTGCCAGCAGTCTGGCGAGACAGGGAGTCTACGAGCAGTACTTC. This codes for CASSLARQGVYEQYF.

The rearrangement uses TRBV7-8 and TRBJ2-7, with TRBD1 matching 10 bases. The CDR3 extends over 15 amino acids. Per the germline V gene, CDR1 is SGHVS and CDR2 is FQNEAQ. V gave up 4 bases and J gave up 2 bases; unmatched junction bases: 5. The CDR3 region is CASSSPGTGAYEQYF. CDR3 nucleotide sequence: TGTGCCAGCAGCTCCCCGGGGACAGGGGCCTACGAGCAGTACTTC.

The V call is TRBV12-3 or TRBV12-4, the J call TRBJ1-3; weak D call: TRBD1 (5 bases). Trimming took 5 bases from V and 4 from J, leaving 15 bases between them. The CDR3 loop spans 15 amino acids. The CDR3 region is CASSPDSGRGNTIYF. DNA for the CDR3: TGTGCCAGCAGTCCTGACAGCGGTCGGGGAAACACCATATATTTT.

This clonotype was observed a handful of times. This sequence joins TRBV6-5 and TRBJ1-1; 7 bases align to TRBD1. CDR1 is MNHEY, CDR2 SVGAGI, per germline. V dropped 6 bases and J dropped 11; count of bases not matched to a gene: 9. CDR3 length: 12 amino acids. CDR3: CASSQQTGRAFF. The CDR3 nucleotides read TGTGCCAGCAGCCAGCAGACAGGGAGGGCTTTCTTT.

The chain has TRBV15 and TRBJ1-2; the D is unclear. The CDR3 runs 13 residues. Germline CDR1 and CDR2: LNHNV and YYDKDF (reference sequence). Trimming took off 0 bases at V and 1 base at J, with 3 bases between the two ends. CDR3 bases: TGTGCCACCAGCAGAGACGTTAACTATGGCTACACCTTC. It encodes CATSRDVNYGYTF.